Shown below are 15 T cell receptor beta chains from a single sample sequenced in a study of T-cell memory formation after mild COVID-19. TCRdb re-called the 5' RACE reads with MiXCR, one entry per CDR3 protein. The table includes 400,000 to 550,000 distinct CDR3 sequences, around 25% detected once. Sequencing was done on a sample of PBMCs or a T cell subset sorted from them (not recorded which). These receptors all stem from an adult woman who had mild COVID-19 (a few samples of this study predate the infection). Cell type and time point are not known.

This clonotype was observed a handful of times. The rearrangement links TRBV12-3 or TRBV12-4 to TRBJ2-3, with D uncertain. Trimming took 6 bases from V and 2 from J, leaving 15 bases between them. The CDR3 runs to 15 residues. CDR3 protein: CASSGSPPYTDTQYF. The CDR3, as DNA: TGTGCCAGCAGCGGGTCTCCTCCCTACACAGATACGCAGTATTTT.

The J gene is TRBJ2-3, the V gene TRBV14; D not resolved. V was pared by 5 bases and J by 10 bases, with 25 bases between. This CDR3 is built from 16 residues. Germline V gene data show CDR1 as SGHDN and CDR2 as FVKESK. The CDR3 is CASSFTDIGKGGSQYF. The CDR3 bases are TGTGCCAGCAGCTTCACCGACATAGGGAAGGGCGGTTCGCAGTATTTT.

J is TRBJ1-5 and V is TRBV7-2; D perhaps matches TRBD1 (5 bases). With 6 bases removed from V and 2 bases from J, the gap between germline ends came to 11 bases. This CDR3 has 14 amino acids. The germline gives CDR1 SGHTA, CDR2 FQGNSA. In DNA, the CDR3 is TGTGCCAGCAGTTCCGGGACGGGCAATCAGCCCCAGCATTTT. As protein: CASSSGTGNQPQHF.

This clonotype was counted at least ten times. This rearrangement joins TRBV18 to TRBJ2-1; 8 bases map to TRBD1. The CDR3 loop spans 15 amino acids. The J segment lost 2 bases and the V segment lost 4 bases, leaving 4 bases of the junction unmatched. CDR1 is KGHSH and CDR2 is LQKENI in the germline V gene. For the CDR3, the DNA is TGTGCCAGCTCACGAGAGACAGGGGCCTACAATGAGCAGTTCTTC. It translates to CASSRETGAYNEQFF.

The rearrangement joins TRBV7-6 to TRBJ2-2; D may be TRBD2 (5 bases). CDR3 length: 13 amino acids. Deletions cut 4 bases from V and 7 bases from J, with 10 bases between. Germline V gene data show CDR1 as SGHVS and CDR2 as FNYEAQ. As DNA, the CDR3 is TGTGCCAGCAGCTCGGGATTAGGCGGGGAGCTGTTTTTT. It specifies CASSSGLGGELFF.

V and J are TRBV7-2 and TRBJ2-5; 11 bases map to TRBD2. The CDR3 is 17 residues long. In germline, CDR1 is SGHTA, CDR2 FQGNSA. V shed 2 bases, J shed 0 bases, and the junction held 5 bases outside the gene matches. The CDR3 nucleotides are TGTGCCAGCAGCTTAAGCCTAGCGGGGGGAGACCAAGAGACCCAGTACTTC. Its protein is CASSLSLAGGDQETQYF.

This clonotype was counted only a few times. The CDR3 DNA reads as TGCGCCAGCAGGTCGGGACTAGCGGGAGAGGCGCAGTATTTT. This translates into CASRSGLAGEAQYF. This chain uses TRBV5-1 with TRBJ2-3, with 14 bases matching TRBD2. Germline V gene data show CDR1 as SGHRS and CDR2 as YFSETQ. CDR3 size: 14 residues. J was trimmed by 10 bases and V by 5 bases; bases with no gene match: 6.

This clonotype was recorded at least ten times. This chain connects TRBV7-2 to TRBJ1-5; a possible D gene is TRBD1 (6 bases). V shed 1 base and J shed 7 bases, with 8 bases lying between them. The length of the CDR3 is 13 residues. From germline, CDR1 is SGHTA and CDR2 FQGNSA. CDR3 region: CASSLVGGQPQHF. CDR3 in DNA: TGTGCCAGCAGCTTAGTAGGGGGGCAGCCCCAGCATTTT.

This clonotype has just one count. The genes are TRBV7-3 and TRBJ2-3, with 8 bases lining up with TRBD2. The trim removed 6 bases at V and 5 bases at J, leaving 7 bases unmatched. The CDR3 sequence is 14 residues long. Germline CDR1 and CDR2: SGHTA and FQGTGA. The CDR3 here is CASSTAGVLDTQYF. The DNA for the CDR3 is TGTGCCAGCAGTACAGCGGGGGTGCTAGATACGCAGTATTTT.

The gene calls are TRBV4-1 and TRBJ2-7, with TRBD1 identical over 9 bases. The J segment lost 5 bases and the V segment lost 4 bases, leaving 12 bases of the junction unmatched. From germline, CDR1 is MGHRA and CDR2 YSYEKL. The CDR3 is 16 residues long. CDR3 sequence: CASSPSARDRAHEQYF. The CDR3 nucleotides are TGCGCCAGCAGCCCCTCCGCGCGGGACAGGGCCCACGAGCAGTACTTC.

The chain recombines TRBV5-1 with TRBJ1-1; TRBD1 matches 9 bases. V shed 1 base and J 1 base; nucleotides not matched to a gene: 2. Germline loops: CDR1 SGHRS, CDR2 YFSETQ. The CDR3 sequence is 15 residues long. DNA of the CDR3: TGCGCCAGCAGCTTGATACAGGGGGCGAACACTGAAGCTTTCTTT. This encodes CASSLIQGANTEAFF.

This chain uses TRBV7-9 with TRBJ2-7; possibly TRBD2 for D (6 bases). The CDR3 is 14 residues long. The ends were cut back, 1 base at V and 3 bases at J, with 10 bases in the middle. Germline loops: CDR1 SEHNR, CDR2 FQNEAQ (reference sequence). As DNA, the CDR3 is TGTGCCAGCAGCTTAGATATTAGCGGCTACGAGCAGTACTTC. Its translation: CASSLDISGYEQYF.

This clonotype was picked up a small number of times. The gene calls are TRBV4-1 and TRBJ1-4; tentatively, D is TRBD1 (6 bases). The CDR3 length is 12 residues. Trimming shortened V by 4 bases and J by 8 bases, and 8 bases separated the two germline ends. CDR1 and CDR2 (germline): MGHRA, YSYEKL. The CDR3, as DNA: TGCGCCAGCAGCCCGGGGGGCGAAAAACTGTTTTTT. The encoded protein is CASSPGGEKLFF.

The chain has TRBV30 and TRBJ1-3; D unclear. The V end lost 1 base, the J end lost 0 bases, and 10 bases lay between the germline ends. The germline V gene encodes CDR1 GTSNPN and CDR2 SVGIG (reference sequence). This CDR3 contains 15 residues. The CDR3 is CAWSEDVNSGNTIYF. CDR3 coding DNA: TGTGCCTGGAGTGAAGACGTAAACTCTGGAAACACCATATATTTT.

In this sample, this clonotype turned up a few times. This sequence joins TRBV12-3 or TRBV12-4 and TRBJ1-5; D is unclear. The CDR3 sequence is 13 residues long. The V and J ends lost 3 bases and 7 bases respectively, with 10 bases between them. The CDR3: CASSFSLSQPQHF. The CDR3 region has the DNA TGTGCCAGCAGTTTCTCCCTCTCGCAGCCCCAGCATTTT.